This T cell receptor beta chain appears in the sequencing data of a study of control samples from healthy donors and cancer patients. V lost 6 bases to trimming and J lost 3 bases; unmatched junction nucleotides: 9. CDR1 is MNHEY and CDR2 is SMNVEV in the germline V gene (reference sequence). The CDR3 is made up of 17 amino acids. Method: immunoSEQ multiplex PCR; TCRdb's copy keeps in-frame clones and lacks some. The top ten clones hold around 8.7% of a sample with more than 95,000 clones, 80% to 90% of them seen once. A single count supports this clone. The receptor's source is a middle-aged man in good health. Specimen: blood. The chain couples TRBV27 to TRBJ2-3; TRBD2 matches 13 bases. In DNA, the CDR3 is TGTGCCAGCAGAAGACTAGCGGGGGGCCAAGTAACAGATACGCAGTATTTT. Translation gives CASRRLAGGQVTDTQYF.